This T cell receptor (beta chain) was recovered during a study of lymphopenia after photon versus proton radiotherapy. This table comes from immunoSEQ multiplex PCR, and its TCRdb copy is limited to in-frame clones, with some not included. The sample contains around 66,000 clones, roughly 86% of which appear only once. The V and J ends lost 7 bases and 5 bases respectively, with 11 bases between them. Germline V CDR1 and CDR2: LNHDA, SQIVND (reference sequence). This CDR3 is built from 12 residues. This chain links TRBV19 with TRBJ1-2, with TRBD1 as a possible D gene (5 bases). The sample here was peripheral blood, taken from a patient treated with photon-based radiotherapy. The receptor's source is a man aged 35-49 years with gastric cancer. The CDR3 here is CASKNRGYGYTF. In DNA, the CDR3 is TGTGCCAGTAAAAATAGGGGTTATGGCTACACCTTC.